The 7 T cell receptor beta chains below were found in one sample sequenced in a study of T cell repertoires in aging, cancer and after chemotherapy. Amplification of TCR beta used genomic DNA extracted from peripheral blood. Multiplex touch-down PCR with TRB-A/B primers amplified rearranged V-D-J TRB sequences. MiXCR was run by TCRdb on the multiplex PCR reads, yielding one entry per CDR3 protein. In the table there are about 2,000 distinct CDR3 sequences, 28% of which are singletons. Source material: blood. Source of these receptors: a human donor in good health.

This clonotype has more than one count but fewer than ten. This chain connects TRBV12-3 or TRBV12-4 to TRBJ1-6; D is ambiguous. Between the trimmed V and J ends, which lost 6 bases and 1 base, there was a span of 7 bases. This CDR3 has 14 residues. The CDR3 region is CASRRSSYNSPLHF. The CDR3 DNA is TGTGCCAGCAGACGAAGTTCCTATAATTCACCCCTCCACTTT.

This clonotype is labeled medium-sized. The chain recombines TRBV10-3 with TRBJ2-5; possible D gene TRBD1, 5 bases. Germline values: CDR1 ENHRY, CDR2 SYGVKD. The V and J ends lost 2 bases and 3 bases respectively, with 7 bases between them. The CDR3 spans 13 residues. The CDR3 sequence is CAISEAREETQYF. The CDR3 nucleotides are TGTGCCATCAGTGAGGCCAGGGAAGAGACCCAGTACTTC.

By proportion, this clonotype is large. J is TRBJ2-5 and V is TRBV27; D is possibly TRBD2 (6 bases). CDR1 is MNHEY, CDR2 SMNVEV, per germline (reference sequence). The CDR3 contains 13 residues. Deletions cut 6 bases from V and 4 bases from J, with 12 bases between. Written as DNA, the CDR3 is TGTGCCAGCAGATCGGCGGGATTAGAGACCCAGTACTTC. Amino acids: CASRSAGLETQYF.

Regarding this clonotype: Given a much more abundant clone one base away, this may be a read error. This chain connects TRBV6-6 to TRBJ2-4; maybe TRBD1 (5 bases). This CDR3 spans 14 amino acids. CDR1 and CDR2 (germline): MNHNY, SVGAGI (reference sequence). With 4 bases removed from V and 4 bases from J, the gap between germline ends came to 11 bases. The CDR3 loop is CASSSQVGKNIQYF. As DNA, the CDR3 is TGTGCCAGCAGTTCACAGGTGGGGAAAAACATTCAGTACTTC.

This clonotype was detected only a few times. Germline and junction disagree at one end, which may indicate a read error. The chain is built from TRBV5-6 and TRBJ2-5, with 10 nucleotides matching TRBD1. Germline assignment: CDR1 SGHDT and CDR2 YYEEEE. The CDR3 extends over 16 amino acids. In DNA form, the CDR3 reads TGCGCCAGCAGCCAAATCACCGGGACAGGGGTGGAGACCCAGTACTTC. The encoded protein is CASSQITGTGVETQYF.

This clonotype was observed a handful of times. The CDR3 region has the DNA TGCGCCAGCAGCCAAGGACAGGGGGAATCCTACGAGCAGTACTTC. Residues: CASSQGQGESYEQYF. The gene calls are TRBV4-3 and TRBJ2-7; 9 bases map to TRBD1. Germline-derived CDR1 and CDR2 are LGHNA and YSLEER. V shed 1 base, J shed 1 base, and the junction held 2 bases outside the gene matches. The CDR3 is made up of 15 amino acids.

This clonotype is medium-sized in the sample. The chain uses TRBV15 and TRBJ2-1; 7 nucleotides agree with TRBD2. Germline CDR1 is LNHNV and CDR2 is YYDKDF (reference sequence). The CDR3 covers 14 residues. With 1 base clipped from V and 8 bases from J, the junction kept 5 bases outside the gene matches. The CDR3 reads CATSRGGSGHEQFF. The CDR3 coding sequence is TGTGCCACCAGCAGAGGCGGGAGTGGTCATGAGCAGTTCTTC.